This paragraph reports one T cell receptor beta chain. One base separates it from a far larger clone, so it is likely a read error. The same CDR3 is also encoded by other DNA sequences in this sample. Profiled with immunoSEQ multiplex PCR; TCRdb holds only in-frame clones, not every one. In the table there are hundreds of thousands of clones, about 74% of which are singletons. The CDR3 extends over 14 amino acids. Looked up from germline, CDR1 is MNHEY and CDR2 is SVGAGI. Trimming took off 2 bases at V and 4 bases at J, with 6 bases between the two ends. Donors comprised healthy HIV-negative adults lacking recent acute infections or vaccinations. These data belong to a study of shared clonotypes between healthy human individuals.

Sequences were obtained from PBMCs. This sequence joins TRBV6-5 and TRBJ2-6, with unresolved D. This receptor was identified in a woman aged 40 to 50 in good health. Some clones in this sample may be carry-over from other donors' samples. For the CDR3, the DNA is TGTGCCAGCAGTTACGACTCCGGGGCCAACGTCCTGACTTTC. Its protein is CASSYDSGANVLTF.